This T cell receptor beta chain was sequenced during a study of T cell responses to AZD1222 COVID-19 vaccine. The overall study: The study pooled second doses at about 4 or about 12 weeks. Points from the study as a whole: Spike-specific TCR breadth and depth both grew after two AZD1222 doses. At baseline, just 5 or 6 AZD1222 recipients tested seropositive. Repertoires were sampled only after the peak T cell response.

Germline assignment: CDR1 SNHLY and CDR2 FYNNEI. The V end lost 8 bases, the J end lost 4 bases, and 17 bases lay between the germline ends. The CDR3 is made up of 14 amino acids. Regarding this clone: Its antigen remains unidentified.

Some clones are missing from TCRdb's copy, which holds only in-frame ones; the method was immunoSEQ multiplex PCR. The sample contains about 100,000 clones, roughly 89% of which appear only once. The origin of this receptor is an adult in good health. This sequence joins TRBV2 and TRBJ2-5; D might be TRBD2 (5 bases). This material consisted of peripheral blood, taken on day 0 of AZD1222 vaccination. The DNA for the CDR3 is TGTGCCAGCGAATTTGAGGAAGGAGGAGAGACCCAGTACTTC. It codes for CASEFEEGGETQYF.